A single sample gave rise to the 23 T cell receptor beta chains below, sequenced in a study of beta chain features in type 1 diabetes. The study's findings and limits: Moderately but significantly shorter TCRB CDR3s were found in Type 1 diabetes patients in all four CD4+ subsets.

No antigens are known for them. All of the isolated RNA was reverse transcribed, so expressed TCRB transcripts were sequenced. The assay was immunoSEQ multiplex PCR, and TCRdb's table has in-frame clones only and misses some. The table records around 250,000 clones, about 20% of them present only once. Sequencing input: naive CD4+ T cells from blood. Every receptor here comes from a woman aged 40 to 50 with type 1 diabetes.

This clone has a handful of counts. The chain has TRBV5-1 and TRBJ1-1; TRBD1 agrees at 8 bases. Trimming removed 2 bases from V and 1 base from J; junction bases left unmatched: 1. CDR1 is SGHRS and CDR2 is YFSETQ in the germline V gene. CDR3 length: 14 amino acids. The CDR3 nucleotides are TGCGCCAGCAGCTTAACAGGGGGGAACACTGAAGCTTTCTTT. Translated: CASSLTGGNTEAFF.

This clone was counted between two and nine times. The chain couples TRBV29-1 to TRBJ1-1; D is possibly TRBD1 (6 bases). Germline values: CDR1 SQVTM, CDR2 ANQGSEA. The CDR3 length is 11 residues. V lost 8 bases and J 0 bases, leaving 7 bases between the germline ends. In nucleotides, the CDR3 is TGCAGCACAGGGATGAACACTGAAGCTTTCTTT. Translated, it gives CSTGMNTEAFF.

This sequence joins TRBV29-1 and TRBJ1-3; tentative D call: TRBD1 (5 bases). Germline assignment: CDR1 SQVTM and CDR2 ANQGSEA. This CDR3 has 15 residues. V lost 4 bases, J lost 0 bases, and 13 bases lay in between. DNA of the CDR3: TGCAGCGTTGGTCGCTCAGGGTCCTCTGGAAACACCATATATTTT. This translates into CSVGRSGSSGNTIYF.

This clone was seen more than once but under ten times. This chain links TRBV6-1 with TRBJ2-5; no clear D. Germline V gene sequence: CDR1 MNHNS, CDR2 SASEGT. This CDR3 spans 11 amino acids. Trimming cost V 5 bases and J 7 bases, with 8 bases left between them. The CDR3 sequence: CASSQPGTQYF. The CDR3 bases are TGTGCCAGCAGTCAACCGGGGACCCAGTACTTC.

This clone was observed a few times. V usage is TRBV19 and J usage is TRBJ2-3; no clear D. The CDR3 loop spans 16 amino acids. V lost 2 bases to trimming and J lost 0 bases, with 12 bases between them. Looked up from germline, CDR1 is LNHDA and CDR2 is SQIVND (reference sequence). The CDR3 DNA sequence: TGTGCCAGTAGTATATGGGCCACTCCTAGCACAGATACGCAGTATTTT. As protein: CASSIWATPSTDTQYF.

This clone was observed a few times. This chain joins TRBV9 and TRBJ2-2; possibly TRBD1 for D (6 bases). The germline V gene encodes CDR1 SGDLS and CDR2 YYNGEE. CDR3 length: 16 amino acids. The germline V and J ends were trimmed by 1 base and 4 bases, with 14 bases remaining between them. The CDR3 loop is CASSVRGQGPTGELFF. CDR3 nucleotides: TGTGCCAGCAGCGTAAGAGGGCAGGGGCCCACCGGGGAGCTGTTTTTT.

CDR3 sequence: CASSLGTGGVKAFF. The CDR3 region has the DNA TGCGCCAGCAGCCTGGGGACAGGGGGCGTCAAAGCTTTCTTT. V and J are TRBV5-1 and TRBJ1-1; TRBD1 matches 12 bases. The V and J ends lost 4 bases and 9 bases, in that order; junction bases with no gene match: 7. CDR1 is SGHRS and CDR2 is YFSETQ in the germline V gene. CDR3 size: 14 residues. Full variable domain (remainder filled in from reference TRBV5-1 and TRBJ1-1): KAGVTQTPRYLIKTRGQQVTLSCSPISGHRSVSWYQQTPGQGLQFLFEYFSETQRNKGNFPGRFSGRQFSNSRSEMNVSTLELGDSALYLCASSLGTGGVKAFFGQGTRLTVV.

Only a few counts were recorded for this clone. The chain joins TRBV9 to TRBJ2-2; 10 nucleotides agree with TRBD2. The length of the CDR3 is 15 residues. V shed 0 bases, J shed 11 bases, and the junction held 7 bases outside the gene matches. Germline loops: CDR1 SGDLS, CDR2 YYNGEE. In nucleotides, the CDR3 is TGTGCCAGCAGCGTAGGGCTAGCGGGAGTTAGTGAGCTGTTTTTT. Translation gives CASSVGLAGVSELFF. The whole variable domain, remainder taken from reference TRBV9 and TRBJ2-2, is DSGVTQTPKHLITATGQRVTLRCSPRSGDLSVYWYQQSLDQGLQFLIQYYNGEERAKGNILERFSAQQFPDLHSELNLSSLELGDSALYFCASSVGLAGVSELFFGEGSRLTVL.

The chain couples TRBV5-1 to TRBJ2-5; TRBD1 aligns across 7 bases. V was clipped by 2 bases and J by 4 bases; unmatched bases: 8. Per germline, CDR1 SGHRS and CDR2 YFSETQ. The CDR3 consists of 15 residues. CDR3 sequence (DNA): TGCGCCAGCAGCTTACATACAGGGGCCGGAGAGACCCAGTACTTC. It translates to CASSLHTGAGETQYF.

V usage is TRBV7-2 and J usage is TRBJ1-1, with TRBD1 identical over 8 bases. Per the germline V gene, CDR1 is SGHTA and CDR2 is FQGNSA. The V and J ends lost 3 bases and 5 bases, in that order; junction bases with no gene match: 5. The CDR3 loop spans 14 amino acids. The CDR3 nucleotides read TGTGCCAGCAGCTTGTACAGGGGGGGAACTGAAGCTTTCTTT. Protein product: CASSLYRGGTEAFF.

The V call is TRBV6-6, the J call TRBJ1-2; 9 bases match TRBD1. The J segment lost 4 bases and the V segment lost 2 bases, leaving 2 bases of the junction unmatched. The CDR3 extends over 14 amino acids. The germline CDR1 and CDR2 sequences are MNHNY and SVGAGI (reference sequence). For the CDR3, the DNA is TGTGCCAGCAGTTACGGGGACAGGGCCTATGGCTACACCTTC. This gives the protein CASSYGDRAYGYTF.

The chain combines TRBV13 with TRBJ2-7; the D gene is possibly TRBD2 (5 bases). V lost 3 bases and J lost 1, with 10 bases in between. Germline CDR1 is PRHDT and CDR2 is FYEKMQ (reference sequence). The CDR3 loop spans 14 amino acids. The CDR3 bases are TGTGCCAGCAGCTTCGAGGGTCCATCCTACGAGCAGTACTTC. It yields the protein CASSFEGPSYEQYF.

V is TRBV2 and J is TRBJ1-5, with D uncertain. Germline loops: CDR1 SNHLY, CDR2 FYNNEI. V was cut by 3 bases and J by 0 bases, with 9 bases left in between. The CDR3 spans 15 residues. The CDR3 DNA is TGTGCCAGCAGTGACGGTACGAATAGCAATCAGCCCCAGCATTTT. It encodes CASSDGTNSNQPQHF.

V and J are TRBV29-1 and TRBJ1-1, with 8 bases fitting TRBD1. Germline lookup yields CDR1 SQVTM and CDR2 ANQGSEA. CDR3 length equals 15 residues. Trimming took 0 bases from V and 2 from J; bases not matched to a gene: 5. This CDR3 reads CSVEERQGINTEAFF. CDR3 nucleotides: TGCAGCGTTGAAGAGAGACAGGGGATTAACACTGAAGCTTTCTTT.

There are a few counts of this clone. This sequence joins TRBV4-3 and TRBJ1-2; D is uncertain. Looked up from germline, CDR1 is LGHNA and CDR2 is YSLEER. V dropped 1 base and J dropped 4 bases, with 13 bases sitting between them. CDR3 length: 15 amino acids. The CDR3 nucleotides read TGCGCCAGCAGCCAAGGTAGCCATCTGGGCTATGGCTACACCTTC. It is translated as CASSQGSHLGYGYTF.

A few counts support this clone. This chain uses TRBV30 with TRBJ1-1; D unclear. The germline V gene has CDR1 GTSNPN and CDR2 SVGIG (reference sequence). V was shortened by 4 bases and J by 4 bases, with 10 bases between the two germline ends. The CDR3 is 12 amino acids. CDR3 protein: CAWIGGSTEAFF. The DNA for the CDR3 is TGTGCCTGGATAGGAGGCAGCACTGAAGCTTTCTTT. The variable domain in full, with the rest retrieved from reference TRBV30 and TRBJ1-1, is SQTIHQWPATLVQPVGSPLSLECTVEGTSNPNLYWYRQAAGRGLQLLFYSVGIGQISSEVPQNLSASRPQDRQFILSSKKLLLSDSGFYLCAWIGGSTEAFFGQGTRLTVV.

This clone came up a few times. The CDR3: CASSVTDSPNTEAFF. The CDR3 DNA reads as TGTGCCAGCAGCGTGACAGACAGCCCGAACACTGAAGCTTTCTTT. J is TRBJ1-1 and V is TRBV9; D may be TRBD1 (5 bases). Trimming pared 2 bases from V and 1 base from J, leaving 12 bases between. This CDR3 spans 15 amino acids. Per the germline V gene, CDR1 is SGDLS and CDR2 is YYNGEE.

V usage is TRBV4-3 and J usage is TRBJ2-1, with 7 bases matching TRBD2. Germline loops: CDR1 LGHNA, CDR2 YSLEER. The V and J ends lost 2 bases and 0 bases, in that order; junction bases with no gene match: 1. This CDR3 contains 15 residues. Here the CDR3 DNA reads TGCGCCAGCAGCCAACGGGGGGACTCCTACAATGAGCAGTTCTTC. Its protein is CASSQRGDSYNEQFF.

Worth noting for this clone: At one boundary the junction diverges from the germline segment, which might be a read error. The chain carries TRBV4-1 and TRBJ2-7, with D tentatively TRBD2 (6 bases). The germline V gene has CDR1 MGHRA and CDR2 YSYEKL. This CDR3 has 15 residues. The DNA for the CDR3 is TGCGCCAGCAGCCGCCGGATTCTAGCGACCTACGGGCAGTACTTC. Its translation is CASSRRILATYGQYF.

The V and J genes are TRBV6-6 and TRBJ1-6; unclear D gene. Germline V gene lookup returns CDR1 MNHNY and CDR2 SVGAGI (reference sequence). This CDR3 is 14 amino acids long. Trimming cost V 2 bases and J 12 bases, with 14 bases left between them. The CDR3 is CASSYGEGGGPLHF. Written as DNA, the CDR3 is TGTGCCAGCAGTTACGGGGAGGGAGGTGGACCCCTCCACTTT.

This clone was seen a few times. The chain joins TRBV4-1 to TRBJ2-3, with D possibly TRBD1 on 6 matching bases. Germline V gene data show CDR1 as MGHRA and CDR2 as YSYEKL. The V gene lost 4 bases and the J gene lost 0 bases, with 11 bases spanning the gap. The CDR3 loop spans 15 amino acids. The CDR3 sequence is CASSLWDTSTDTQYF. In DNA form, the CDR3 reads TGCGCCAGCAGCCTGTGGGACACCAGCACAGATACGCAGTATTTT.

The chain combines TRBV7-9 with TRBJ2-4; 10 nucleotides align to TRBD1. The V and J ends lost 4 bases and 14 bases, in that order; junction bases with no gene match: 23. Germline-derived CDR1 and CDR2 are SEHNR and FQNEAQ (reference sequence). This CDR3 spans 18 amino acids. The CDR3 here is CASSSPARGQGGRREKYF. DNA of the CDR3: TGTGCCAGCAGCTCACCTGCACGAGGACAGGGGGGGAGAAGGGAAAAGTACTTC.

This clone was counted a few times. The chain couples TRBV5-4 to TRBJ2-5; 7 bases agree with TRBD2. The germline CDR1 and CDR2 sequences are SGHNT and YYREEE (reference sequence). V lost 4 bases to trimming and J lost 7 bases; unmatched junction nucleotides: 13. The CDR3 has 15 residues. The CDR3 DNA sequence: TGTGCCAGCAGCCAGGTTGGGAGGGCCCAGGGGACCCAGTACTTC. This gives the protein CASSQVGRAQGTQYF.